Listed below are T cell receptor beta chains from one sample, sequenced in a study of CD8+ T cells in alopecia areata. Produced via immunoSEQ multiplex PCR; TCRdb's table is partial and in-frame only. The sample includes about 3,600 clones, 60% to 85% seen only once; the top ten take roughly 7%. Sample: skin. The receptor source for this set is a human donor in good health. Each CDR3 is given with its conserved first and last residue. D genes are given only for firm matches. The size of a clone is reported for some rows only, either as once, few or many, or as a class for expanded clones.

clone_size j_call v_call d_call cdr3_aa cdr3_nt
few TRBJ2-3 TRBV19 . CASSNPSQFDPITDTQYF TGTGCCAGTAGTAATCCCAGCCAGTTCGACCCTATAACAGATACGCAGTATTTT
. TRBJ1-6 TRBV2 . CASRADNSPLHF TGTGCCAGCAGGGCGGATAATTCACCCCTCCACTTT
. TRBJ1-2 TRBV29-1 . CSATPEQGGGYTF TGCAGCGCTACCCCGGAGCAGGGTGGCGGCTACACCTTC
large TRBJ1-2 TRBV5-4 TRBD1 CASSIRGIYGYTF TGTGCCAGCAGCATCAGGGGGATCTATGGCTACACCTTC
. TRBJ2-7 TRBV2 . CASMGGPRGSYEQYF TGTGCCAGCATGGGGGGACCCCGCGGCTCCTACGAGCAGTACTTC
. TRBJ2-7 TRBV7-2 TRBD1 CASSSGTGFYEQYF TGTGCCAGCAGTTCCGGGACAGGGTTCTACGAGCAGTACTTC
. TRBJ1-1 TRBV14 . CASSQDYNSAFF TGTGCCAGCAGCCAAGACTACAACTCAGCTTTCTTT
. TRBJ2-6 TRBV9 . CASSASGAAGANVLTF TGTGCCAGCAGCGCTTCAGGGGCTGCTGGGGCCAACGTCCTGACTTTC
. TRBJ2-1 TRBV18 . CASSRLANEQFF TGTGCCAGCTCACGGCTAGCAAATGAGCAGTTCTTC
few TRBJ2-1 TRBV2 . CASTFNQGPWNEQFF TGTGCCAGCACCTTCAACCAGGGTCCCTGGAATGAGCAGTTCTTC
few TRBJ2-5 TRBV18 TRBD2 CASSPPSLAEATQYF TGTGCCAGCTCACCACCGTCCCTAGCGGAGGCGACCCAGTACTTC
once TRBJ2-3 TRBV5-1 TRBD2 CASSFSGGDRTQYF TGCGCCAGCAGTTTTAGCGGGGGGGACCGTACGCAGTATTTT
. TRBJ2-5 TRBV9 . CASSAGPSHQETQYF TGTGCCAGCAGCGCGGGACCCAGCCACCAAGAGACCCAGTACTTC
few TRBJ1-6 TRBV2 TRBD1 CASRGQGSYNSPLHF TGTGCCAGCAGGGGACAGGGTTCCTATAATTCACCCCTCCACTTT
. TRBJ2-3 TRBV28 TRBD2 CASSLSPGLGTSTDTQYF TGTGCCAGCAGTTTATCCCCCGGACTAGGGACCAGCACAGATACGCAGTATTTT
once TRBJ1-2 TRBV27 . CASKLGAEVGYTF TGTGCCAGCAAATTGGGGGCTGAAGTTGGCTACACCTTC
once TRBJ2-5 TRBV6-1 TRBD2 CASSERRLAGLSQETQYF TGTGCCAGCAGTGAAAGAAGACTAGCGGGGCTCTCCCAAGAGACCCAGTACTTC
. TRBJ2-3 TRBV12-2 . CASRLYPPRLGFGTDTQYF TGTGCAAGTCGCTTATATCCCCCCCGACTAGGGTTTGGCACAGATACGCAGTATTTT
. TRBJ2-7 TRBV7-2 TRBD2 CASSRGGGFYEQYF TGTGCCAGCAGCCGGGGGGGCGGGTTCTACGAGCAGTACTTC
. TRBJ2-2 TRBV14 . CASSRGTNTGELFF TGTGCCAGCAGCCGCGGGACGAACACCGGGGAGCTGTTTTTT
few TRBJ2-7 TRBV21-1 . CASPRRVIYEQYF TGTGCCAGCCCAAGGAGGGTCATCTACGAGCAGTACTTC
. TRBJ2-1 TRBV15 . CATSRPSGEQFF TGTGCCACCAGCAGACCCTCAGGGGAGCAGTTCTTC
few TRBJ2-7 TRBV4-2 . CASSPLTWVSYEQYF TGTGCCAGCAGCCCCTTAACCTGGGTCTCCTACGAGCAGTACTTC
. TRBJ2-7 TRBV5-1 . CASSLAAGSSYEQYF TGCGCCAGCAGCTTGGCCGCAGGAAGCTCCTACGAGCAGTACTTC
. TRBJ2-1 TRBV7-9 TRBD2 CASSLAGRAYNEQFF TGTGCCAGCAGCTTAGCCGGGAGGGCGTACAATGAGCAGTTCTTC
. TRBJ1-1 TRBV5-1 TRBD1 CASSFLGQGMNTEAFF TGCGCCAGCAGCTTCCTGGGACAGGGGATGAACACTGAAGCTTTCTTT
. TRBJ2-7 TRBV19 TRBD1 CASSAGQDYEQYF TGTGCCAGTAGTGCCGGACAGGACTACGAGCAGTACTTC
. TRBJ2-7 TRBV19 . CASSRAEGAYEQYF TGTGCCAGTAGTAGGGCCGAGGGCGCCTACGAGCAGTACTTC
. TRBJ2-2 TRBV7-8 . CASSLNNLVSGELFF TGTGCCAGCAGCTTAAATAATTTGGTTTCCGGGGAGCTGTTTTTT
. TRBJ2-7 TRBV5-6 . CASSSLGTAAYEQYF TGTGCCAGCAGCTCCCTAGGGACGGCGGCCTACGAGCAGTACTTC
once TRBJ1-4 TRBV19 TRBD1 CASSKAGQGYLNEKLFF TGTGCCAGTAGTAAAGCGGGACAGGGGTACCTTAATGAAAAACTGTTTTTT
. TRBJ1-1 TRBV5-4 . CASSLGSWQKNTEAFF TGTGCCAGCAGCTTGGGGTCGTGGCAGAAGAACACTGAAGCTTTCTTT
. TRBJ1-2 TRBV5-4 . CASSLADSPFGGYTF TGTGCCAGCAGCTTGGCCGACTCCCCTTTTGGGGGCTACACCTTC
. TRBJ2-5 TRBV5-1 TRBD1 CASSSGQGSLWGETQYF TGCGCCAGCAGCTCCGGACAGGGTTCGTTGTGGGGAGAGACCCAGTACTTC
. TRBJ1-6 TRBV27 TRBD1 CASSLSSQGAPNSPLHF TGTGCCAGCAGTTTATCGTCACAGGGGGCCCCTAATTCACCCCTCCACTTT
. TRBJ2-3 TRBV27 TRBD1 CASSRDRGRDTQYF TGTGCCAGCAGCCGCGACAGGGGGCGCGATACGCAGTATTTT
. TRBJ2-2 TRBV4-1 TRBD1 CASSQDRGPLGTGELFF TGCGCCAGCAGCCAAGATAGGGGGCCCCTCGGGACCGGGGAGCTGTTTTTT
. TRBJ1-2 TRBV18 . CASSPEGRGYGYTF TGTGCCAGCTCACCTGAGGGCCGGGGCTATGGCTACACCTTC
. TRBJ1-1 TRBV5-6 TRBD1 CASSSGTGERRNTEAFF TGTGCCAGCAGCTCGGGGACAGGGGAGAGGAGGAACACTGAAGCTTTCTTT
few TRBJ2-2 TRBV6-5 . CASIIRDTGELFF TGTGCCAGCATAATCAGGGATACCGGGGAGCTGTTTTTT
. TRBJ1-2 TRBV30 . CAWSVPSKGYTF TGTGCCTGGAGTGTACCAAGCAAAGGCTACACCTTC
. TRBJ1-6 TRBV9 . CASSVAQGPSTLHF TGTGCCAGCAGCGTAGCACAGGGCCCCAGCACCCTCCACTTT
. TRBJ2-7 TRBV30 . CAWSVDTAGEQYF TGTGCCTGGAGTGTGGACACCGCCGGCGAGCAGTACTTC